The 18 T cell receptor beta chains presented below share a single source sample, sequenced in a study of cytomegalovirus exposure and HLA in healthy donors. Primers included in the PCR were 60 Vbeta and 13 Jbeta primers. Repertoires were generated with immunoSEQ multiplex PCR, while TCRdb's copy carries only in-frame clones and drops some. The sample has approximately 75,000 clones, about 79% seen once. The sequencing input was PBMCs. The receptors were sampled from a man between 65 and 80 years old in good health and CMV-seropositive.

This chain uses TRBV12-5 with TRBJ2-3, with 9 bases aligning to TRBD2. J lost 2 bases, V lost 0 bases, and 6 bases had no gene match. CDR1 and CDR2 from the germline V gene are LGHNT and FRNRAP. The CDR3 is made up of 17 amino acids. The CDR3 protein is CASGLVKTSGTTDTQYF. For the CDR3, the DNA is TGTGCTAGTGGTTTGGTAAAGACTAGCGGCACCACAGATACGCAGTATTTT. Filled out from reference TRBV12-5 and TRBJ2-3, the complete variable domain reads DARVTQTPRHKVTEMGQEVTMRCQPILGHNTVFWYRQTMMQGLELLAYFRNRAPLDDSGMPKDRFSAEMPDATLATLKIQPSEPRDSAVYFCASGLVKTSGTTDTQYFGPGTRLTVL.

The chain has TRBV5-6 and TRBJ1-5; unclear D gene. V shed 1 base and J shed 5 bases, with 10 bases lying between them. The CDR3 length is 14 residues. CDR1 SGHDT and CDR2 YYEEEE come from the germline V gene. In DNA, the CDR3 is TGTGCCAGCAGCTTGTACGGGGTCGATCAGCCCCAGCATTTT. Residues: CASSLYGVDQPQHF.

This chain links TRBV10-1 with TRBJ1-1, with 10 bases aligning to TRBD1. V trimming: 0 bases; J trimming: 3 bases; junction bases outside the gene matches: 10. The germline gives CDR1 WNHNN, CDR2 SYGVQD (reference sequence). The CDR3 is made up of 18 amino acids. The CDR3 DNA sequence: TGCGCCAGCAGTGAGTCGAGGACAGGGGGTTCGTCGGACACTGAAGCTTTCTTT. Translating gives CASSESRTGGSSDTEAFF.

This clone was seen only once. V and J are TRBV5-1 and TRBJ2-7; 7 bases match TRBD1. V lost 0 bases and J lost 4; bases outside the gene matches: 4. Germline CDR1 SGHRS, CDR2 YFSETQ. The CDR3 totals 14 residues. The CDR3 nucleotides read TGCGCCAGCAGCTTGGAGAGGGGGCCGTACGAGCAGTACTTC. Protein: CASSLERGPYEQYF.

The DNA for the CDR3 is TGTGCCAGCAGCTTCGGCTGGGGGGAGGGGGGGTCACCCCTCCACTTT. It specifies CASSFGWGEGGSPLHF. The chain uses TRBV5-6 and TRBJ1-6; maybe TRBD1 (6 bases). The CDR3 spans 16 residues. CDR1 is SGHDT and CDR2 is YYEEEE in the germline V gene. Trimming stripped 2 bases from V and 10 bases from J, with 19 bases between.

V gene TRBV29-1 combines with J gene TRBJ1-5, with a weak D call TRBD1 (5 bases). The ends were cut back, 7 bases at V and 6 bases at J, with 13 bases in the middle. CDR1 is SQVTM, CDR2 ANQGSEA, per germline. The CDR3 has 12 residues. The CDR3 region has the DNA TGCAGCGCCGGGGGTGAGGGTCAGCCCCAGCATTTT. This translates into CSAGGEGQPQHF.

In DNA form, the CDR3 reads TGTGCCAGCAGCGCCCCACAGGGAAGCTCCTATAATTCACCCCTCCACTTT. Its protein product is CASSAPQGSSYNSPLHF. The chain combines TRBV9 with TRBJ1-6; TRBD1 is a possible D gene (6 bases). The CDR3 extends over 17 amino acids. V lost 3 bases, J lost 0 bases, and 13 bases lay in between. Germline assignment: CDR1 SGDLS and CDR2 YYNGEE.

The chain employs TRBV10-3 and TRBJ2-2; D is possibly TRBD1 (5 bases). V shed 10 bases and J shed 1 base, with 16 bases lying between them. Germline loops: CDR1 ENHRY, CDR2 SYGVKD. CDR3 length: 15 residues. In DNA, the CDR3 is TGTGCCACAAGCCTCGGCAGGGAGAACACCGGGGAGCTGTTTTTT. Translating gives CATSLGRENTGELFF.

This clone occurred a few times. The genes are TRBV10-3 and TRBJ2-2; 7 bases line up with TRBD2. This CDR3 spans 14 amino acids. CDR1 ENHRY and CDR2 SYGVKD come from the germline V gene. J gave up 6 bases and V 3 bases, and 4 bases lay outside the gene matches. The CDR3 protein is CAISDREGSGELFF. The DNA of the CDR3 is TGTGCCATCAGTGATAGGGAGGGGTCCGGGGAGCTGTTTTTT.

The gene calls are TRBV28 and TRBJ1-5; 10 bases match TRBD1. The trim removed 7 bases at V and 9 bases at J, leaving 24 bases unmatched. There are 19 residues in the CDR3. Germline V gene sequence: CDR1 MDHEN, CDR2 SYDVKM. The chain's CDR3 is CASKLGWSGQGTPWGPQHF. CDR3 DNA: TGTGCCAGCAAGTTGGGGTGGTCGGGACAGGGGACGCCTTGGGGGCCCCAGCATTTT. Variable domain in full (rest from reference TRBV28 and TRBJ1-5): DVKVTQSSRYLVKRTGEKVFLECVQDMDHENMFWYRQDPGLGLRLIYFSYDVKMKEKGDIPEGYSVSREKKERFSLILESASTNQTSMYLCASKLGWSGQGTPWGPQHFGDGTRLSIL.

The V call is TRBV27, the J call TRBJ1-1; TRBD1 might be the D (6 bases). Germline CDR1 MNHEY, CDR2 SMNVEV (reference sequence). Trimming pared 8 bases from V and 0 bases from J, leaving 13 bases between. The CDR3 has 14 residues. CDR3 in DNA: TGTGCCAGCGCAAAGGGGGACATGAACACTGAAGCTTTCTTT. Translated, it gives CASAKGDMNTEAFF.

This chain connects TRBV5-1 to TRBJ1-5, with a weak D call TRBD1 (5 bases). The length of the CDR3 is 14 residues. V dropped 4 bases and J dropped 8 bases, with 16 bases sitting between them. Looked up from germline, CDR1 is SGHRS and CDR2 is YFSETQ. CDR3 nucleotides: TGCGCCAGCAGCCCGGGGAGGGGTATAGAGCCCCAGCATTTT. Translating gives CASSPGRGIEPQHF. Based on the CDR3 plus reference TRBV5-1 and TRBJ1-5, the full variable domain is KAGVTQTPRYLIKTRGQQVTLSCSPISGHRSVSWYQQTPGQGLQFLFEYFSETQRNKGNFPGRFSGRQFSNSRSEMNVSTLELGDSALYLCASSPGRGIEPQHFGDGTRLSIL.

V and J are TRBV10-3 and TRBJ1-2; 7 positions match TRBD1. Germline CDR1 and CDR2: ENHRY and SYGVKD. The CDR3 contains 14 residues. With V trimmed by 10 bases and J by 1 base, 9 bases remained unmatched. This CDR3 reads CATRRDSFNYGYTF. The CDR3 DNA sequence: TGTGCCACCCGACGGGACAGTTTTAACTATGGCTACACCTTC.

The CDR3 sequence is CASSQDRGPNTEAFF. DNA of the CDR3: TGTGCCAGCAGCCAAGACAGGGGGCCGAACACTGAAGCTTTCTTT. The J gene is TRBJ1-1, the V gene TRBV14; TRBD1 matches at 8 bases. The germline V gene encodes CDR1 SGHDN and CDR2 FVKESK. This CDR3 has 15 residues. Trimming took 0 bases from V and 1 from J; bases not matched to a gene: 1. Filled out from reference TRBV14 and TRBJ1-1, the complete variable domain reads EAGVTQFPSHSVIEKGQTVTLRCDPISGHDNLYWYRRVMGKEIKFLLHFVKESKQDESGMPNNRFLAERTGGTYSTLKVQPAELEDSGVYFCASSQDRGPNTEAFFGQGTRLTVV.

V usage is TRBV10-3 and J usage is TRBJ2-1, with D possibly being TRBD1 (5 bases). The CDR3 is made up of 15 amino acids. Germline-derived CDR1 and CDR2 are ENHRY and SYGVKD. Trimming shortened V by 6 bases and J by 6 bases, and 18 bases separated the two germline ends. This CDR3 reads CAISLGAGLSNEQFF. In DNA, the CDR3 is TGTGCCATCAGCCTTGGAGCAGGGCTTAGCAATGAGCAGTTCTTC.

The chain uses TRBV5-1 and TRBJ2-7; 8 positions agree with TRBD1. J gave up 0 bases and V 4 bases, and 6 bases lay outside the gene matches. CDR1 is SGHRS, CDR2 YFSETQ, per germline. CDR3 length equals 15 residues. CDR3 in amino acids: CASSLRTGSSYEQYF. CDR3 in DNA: TGCGCCAGCAGCCTTCGGACAGGGAGCTCCTACGAGCAGTACTTC. The complete variable domain, with remaining parts taken from reference TRBV5-1 and TRBJ2-7, reads KAGVTQTPRYLIKTRGQQVTLSCSPISGHRSVSWYQQTPGQGLQFLFEYFSETQRNKGNFPGRFSGRQFSNSRSEMNVSTLELGDSALYLCASSLRTGSSYEQYFGPGTRLTVT.

The V gene is TRBV9, the J gene TRBJ2-7; 8 positions agree with TRBD2. J lost 1 base, V lost 0 bases, and 3 bases had no gene match. CDR3 length: 15 residues. From germline, CDR1 is SGDLS and CDR2 YYNGEE. The CDR3 DNA reads TGTGCCAGCAGCGTAGATCCGGGGGGGTCCTACGAGCAGTACTTC. It encodes CASSVDPGGSYEQYF.

There are a few counts of this clone. Written as DNA, the CDR3 is TGTGCCAGTAGTAAAACAGGGGTAGGGCAGCCCCAGCATTTT. Its protein is CASSKTGVGQPQHF. V is TRBV19 and J is TRBJ1-5; 7 bases agree with TRBD1. The CDR3 is 14 residues long. J was trimmed by 7 bases and V by 4 bases; bases with no gene match: 7. CDR1 and CDR2 from the germline V gene are LNHDA and SQIVND (reference sequence).